The 18 T cell receptor beta chains below were found in one sample sequenced in a study of T cell responses to AZD1222 COVID-19 vaccine. Assay: immunoSEQ multiplex PCR; the TCRdb copy retains only in-frame clones and omits some. This repertoire shows 150,000 or so clones, about 92% found once; its top ten account for 2.3%. Here the sequenced sample was peripheral blood, taken on day 0 of AZD1222 vaccination. These receptors were taken from an adult in good health.

The rearrangement uses TRBV9 and TRBJ1-2; TRBD1 aligns across 8 bases. The CDR3 length is 15 residues. Per germline, CDR1 SGDLS and CDR2 YYNGEE. V lost 2 bases to trimming and J lost 5 bases; unmatched junction nucleotides: 8. CDR3 in amino acids: CASSVAGGVQYGYTF. The CDR3, as DNA: TGTGCCAGCAGCGTGGCAGGGGGCGTACAATATGGCTACACCTTC.

The chain couples TRBV4-1 to TRBJ2-2, with no clear D. The CDR3 totals 17 residues. Looked up from germline, CDR1 is MGHRA and CDR2 is YSYEKL. V was clipped by 6 bases and J by 2 bases, with 19 bases between them. CDR3 nucleotides: TGCGCCAGCAGACACTCAGCGTTACCGATAAACACCGGGGAGCTGTTTTTT. Amino acid sequence: CASRHSALPINTGELFF.

The CDR3 region is CASSQSTTTDSYNSPLHF. CDR3 DNA sequence: TGCGCCAGCAGCCAATCGACAACTACCGACTCCTATAATTCACCCCTCCACTTT. The chain uses TRBV4-1 and TRBJ1-6, with D unresolved. CDR1 is MGHRA and CDR2 is YSYEKL in the germline V gene. V was shortened by 2 bases and J by 0 bases, with 14 bases between the two germline ends. This CDR3 has 18 residues.

The chain recombines TRBV30 with TRBJ2-2; the D is unclear. CDR1 and CDR2 (germline): GTSNPN, SVGIG (reference sequence). The CDR3 has 13 residues. V was cut by 0 bases and J by 7 bases, with 9 bases left in between. The CDR3: CAWSVMTRGELFF. CDR3 sequence (DNA): TGTGCCTGGAGTGTTATGACCCGCGGGGAGCTGTTTTTT.

The V gene is TRBV28, the J gene TRBJ1-4; no firm D call. Germline CDR1 and CDR2: MDHEN and SYDVKM. The CDR3 runs 13 residues. The V and J ends lost 11 bases and 7 bases respectively, with 17 bases between them. CDR3 protein: CAAKAINLEKLFF. CDR3 DNA sequence: TGTGCCGCCAAGGCGATTAACCTTGAAAAACTGTTTTTT.

In this sample, this clone turned up once. J is TRBJ1-2 and V is TRBV19; D is ambiguous. The CDR3 length is 10 residues. The germline V gene encodes CDR1 LNHDA and CDR2 SQIVND (reference sequence). Trimming took off 4 bases at V and 8 bases at J, with 5 bases between the two ends. CDR3: CASSNRGYTF. Written as DNA, the CDR3 is TGTGCCAGTAGTAATCGGGGCTACACCTTC.

CDR3 protein: CASRRGVHEQYF. CDR3 DNA sequence: TGTGCCAGCCGCAGGGGGGTCCACGAGCAGTACTTC. The chain joins TRBV13 to TRBJ2-7; D might be TRBD1 (7 bases). The ends were cut back, 8 bases at V and 5 bases at J, with 13 bases in the middle. This CDR3 region has 12 residues. Germline CDR1 reads PRHDT; CDR2 reads FYEKMQ (reference sequence).

The chain recombines TRBV4-3 with TRBJ2-3; tentative D call: TRBD2 (6 bases). This CDR3 spans 17 amino acids. Trimming stripped 3 bases from V and 1 base from J, with 17 bases between. CDR1 LGHNA and CDR2 YSLEER come from the germline V gene. In DNA form, the CDR3 reads TGCGCCAGCAGCCAGGCCGCGGGGCCTCTGGGCACAGATACGCAGTATTTT. Translated: CASSQAAGPLGTDTQYF.

J is TRBJ2-3 and V is TRBV12-3 or TRBV12-4; unclear D gene. Trimming removed 5 bases at V and 5 bases at J, with 5 bases between. The CDR3 is made up of 11 amino acids. CDR3 sequence reads: CASSLRDTQYF. CDR3 DNA: TGTGCCAGCAGTCTGAGAGATACGCAGTATTTT.

The rearrangement joins TRBV18 to TRBJ2-1, with D possibly matching TRBD1 (6 bases). Germline V lookup: CDR1 KGHSH, CDR2 LQKENI. CDR3 length: 14 amino acids. The ends were cut back, 3 bases at V and 7 bases at J, with 13 bases in the middle. CDR3 nucleotides: TGTGCCAGCTCACCGGCAGGGGACACAAATGAGCAGTTCTTC. This gives the protein CASSPAGDTNEQFF.

V is TRBV19 and J is TRBJ1-5; D may be TRBD1 (5 bases). The CDR3 is made up of 15 amino acids. V dropped 0 bases and J dropped 4 bases, with 10 bases sitting between them. The germline V gene encodes CDR1 LNHDA and CDR2 SQIVND (reference sequence). CDR3 coding DNA: TGTGCCAGTAGTATAGAAGGCAGGGAGAATCAGCCCCAGCATTTT. Translation: CASSIEGRENQPQHF.

The rearrangement joins TRBV3-1 (or the pseudogene TRBV3-2) to TRBJ2-5; TRBD1 matches at 11 bases. Germline V gene lookup returns CDR1 LGHDT and CDR2 YNNKEL (reference sequence). V trimming: 1 base; J trimming: 4 bases; junction bases outside the gene matches: 5. This CDR3 has 16 residues. The DNA for the CDR3 is TGTGCCAGCAGCCAAGGGACAGGGGGCATGGGAGAGACCCAGTACTTC. Translation: CASSQGTGGMGETQYF.

The chain carries TRBV9 and TRBJ2-2; 8 bases align to TRBD2. Trimming removed 4 bases from V and 5 bases from J; junction bases left unmatched: 13. The germline V gene has CDR1 SGDLS and CDR2 YYNGEE. The CDR3 covers 17 residues. The CDR3 coding sequence is TGTGCCAGCAGCCTGCCTTTAGCGGGGCCGGGAACCGGGGAGCTGTTTTTT. It is translated as CASSLPLAGPGTGELFF. The whole variable domain, filled in from reference TRBV9 and TRBJ2-2, reads DSGVTQTPKHLITATGQRVTLRCSPRSGDLSVYWYQQSLDQGLQFLIQYYNGEERAKGNILERFSAQQFPDLHSELNLSSLELGDSALYFCASSLPLAGPGTGELFFGEGSRLTVL.

The chain recombines TRBV21-1 with TRBJ1-1. TRBV21-1 corresponds to a pseudogene. This CDR3 has 13 amino acids. The CDR3 sequence: CASSSFKVAEAFF. CDR3 coding DNA: TGTGCCAGCAGCAGTTTTAAGGTCGCTGAAGCTTTCTTT.

The chain couples TRBV20-1 to TRBJ2-7, with TRBD2 identical over 13 bases. The trim removed 3 bases at V and 8 bases at J, leaving 10 bases unmatched. This CDR3 spans 15 amino acids. The V gene's germline CDR1 is DFQATT and CDR2 SNEGSKA (reference sequence). DNA of the CDR3: TGCAGTGCTAGTGCCACGACTAGCGGGGGGTTAAAGCAGTACTTC. Protein: CSASATTSGGLKQYF.

The chain joins TRBV24-1 to TRBJ2-3; D uncertain. Trimming took off 4 bases at V and 2 bases at J, with 12 bases between the two ends. CDR1 is KGHDR and CDR2 is SFDVKD in the germline V gene. The CDR3 loop spans 15 amino acids. The CDR3 DNA follows: TGTGCCACCAGTGAAGGAGCTAGTCCCACAGATACGCAGTATTTT. It codes for CATSEGASPTDTQYF.

This chain connects TRBV9 to TRBJ1-1, with D perhaps matching TRBD1 (5 bases). The V end was cut by 1 base, the J end by 4 bases, with 8 bases between. Germline CDR1 reads SGDLS; CDR2 reads YYNGEE. The CDR3 is made up of 13 amino acids. CDR3 DNA sequence: TGTGCCAGCAGCGTATCGGGGGGCACTGAAGCTTTCTTT. Encoded protein: CASSVSGGTEAFF.

This chain uses TRBV7-9 with TRBJ1-1; TRBD1 might be the D (5 bases). The CDR3 spans 15 residues. CDR1 and CDR2 from the germline V gene are SEHNR and FQNEAQ (reference sequence). Trimming stripped 3 bases from V and 2 bases from J, with 13 bases between. The DNA for the CDR3 is TGTGCCAGCAGCTTGAGACAGCCAGGAAACACTGAAGCTTTCTTT. Protein product: CASSLRQPGNTEAFF.